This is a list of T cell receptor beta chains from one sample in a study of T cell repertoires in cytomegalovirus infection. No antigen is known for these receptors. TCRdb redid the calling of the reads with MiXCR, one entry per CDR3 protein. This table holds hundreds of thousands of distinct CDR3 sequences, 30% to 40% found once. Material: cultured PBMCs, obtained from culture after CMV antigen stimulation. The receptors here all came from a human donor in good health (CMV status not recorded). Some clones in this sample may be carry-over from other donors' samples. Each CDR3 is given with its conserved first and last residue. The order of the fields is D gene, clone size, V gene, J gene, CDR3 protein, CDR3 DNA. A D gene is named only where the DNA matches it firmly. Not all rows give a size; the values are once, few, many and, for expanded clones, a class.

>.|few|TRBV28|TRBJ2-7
CASNKKTARTYEQYF
TGTGCCAGCAACAAAAAGACAGCCAGGACCTACGAGCAGTACTTC
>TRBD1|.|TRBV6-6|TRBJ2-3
CASSYSRGRGDTQYF
TGTGCCAGCAGTTACTCCAGGGGGCGCGGAGATACGCAGTATTTT
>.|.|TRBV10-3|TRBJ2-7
CAISEGLASYEQYF
TGTGCCATCAGTGAAGGCCTTGCCTCCTACGAGCAGTACTTC
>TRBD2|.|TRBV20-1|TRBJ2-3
CSARGLANTQYF
TGCAGTGCTAGAGGACTAGCGAATACGCAGTATTTT
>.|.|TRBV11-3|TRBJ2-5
CASSRHRTEETQYF
TGTGCCAGCAGCCGTCACCGGACAGAAGAGACCCAGTACTTC
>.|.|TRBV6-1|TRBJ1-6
CASSGQIIDSPLHF
TGTGCCAGCAGCGGACAGATTATAGATTCACCCCTCCACTTT
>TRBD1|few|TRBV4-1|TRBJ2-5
CASSPRQGAQETQYF
TGCGCCAGCAGCCCTAGACAGGGGGCCCAAGAGACCCAGTACTTC
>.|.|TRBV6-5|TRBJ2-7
CASSVSSESYEQYF
TGTGCCAGCAGCGTTTCTAGCGAGTCCTACGAGCAGTACTTC
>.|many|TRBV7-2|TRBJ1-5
CASSYNSVRGAGQPQHF
TGTGCCAGCAGTTATAATAGTGTAAGGGGCGCAGGTCAGCCCCAGCATTTT
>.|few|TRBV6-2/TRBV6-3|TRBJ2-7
CASWRGVTAYEQYF
TGTGCCAGCTGGCGCGGGGTAACCGCCTACGAGCAGTACTTC
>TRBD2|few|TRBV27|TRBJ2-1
CASSPSGGMVEQFF
TGTGCCAGCAGCCCAAGCGGGGGTATGGTTGAGCAGTTCTTC
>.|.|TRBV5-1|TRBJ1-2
CASSLGVGSGYTF
TGCGCCAGCAGCTTGGGAGTTGGGTCTGGCTACACCTTC
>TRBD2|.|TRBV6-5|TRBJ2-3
CASSSRSAGESDTQYF
TGTGCCAGCAGTTCCCGGTCTGCGGGGGAGTCAGATACGCAGTATTTT
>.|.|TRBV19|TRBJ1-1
CASSISVRTEAFF
TGTGCCAGTAGTATATCCGTTCGCACTGAAGCTTTCTTT
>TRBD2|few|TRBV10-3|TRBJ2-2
CAISESASGRIPGELFF
TGTGCCATCAGTGAGTCGGCTAGCGGGAGGATCCCCGGGGAGCTGTTTTTT
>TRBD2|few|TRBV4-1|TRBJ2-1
CASSQELTSGRAGNEQFF
TGCGCCAGCAGCCAAGAATTAACTAGCGGGAGGGCCGGCAATGAGCAGTTCTTC
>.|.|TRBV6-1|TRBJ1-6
CASSEGRYNSPLHF
TGTGCCAGCAGTGAAGGCAGGTATAATTCACCCCTCCACTTT
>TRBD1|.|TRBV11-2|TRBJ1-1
CASSLPTVGQGFTEAFF
TGTGCCAGCAGCCTTCCCACCGTGGGACAGGGGTTCACTGAAGCTTTCTTT
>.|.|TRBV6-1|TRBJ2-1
CASSDPYNVISYNEQFF
TGTGCCAGCAGCGACCCATACAACGTCATCTCCTACAATGAGCAGTTCTTC
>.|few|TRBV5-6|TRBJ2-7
CASSLHPSEQYF
TGTGCCAGCAGCTTGCACCCCAGCGAGCAGTACTTC
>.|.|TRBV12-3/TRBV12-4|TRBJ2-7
CASTLSSRTGEQYF
TGTGCCAGCACTTTAAGCTCCCGGACCGGCGAGCAGTACTTC
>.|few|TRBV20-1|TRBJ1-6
CSARDMAGDGSPLHF
TGCAGTGCTAGAGATATGGCAGGGGATGGTTCACCCCTCCACTTT
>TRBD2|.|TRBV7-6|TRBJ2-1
CASSLVGSAGVAYNEQFF
TGTGCCAGCAGCTTAGTGGGTTCCGCGGGAGTAGCCTACAATGAGCAGTTCTTC
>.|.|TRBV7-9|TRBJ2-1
CASSVVDFLGNEQFF
TGTGCCAGCAGCGTCGTAGATTTTTTAGGGAATGAGCAGTTCTTC
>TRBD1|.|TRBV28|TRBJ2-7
CASSLSAGTGDYEQYF
TGTGCCAGCAGTTTATCCGCCGGGACAGGGGACTACGAGCAGTACTTC
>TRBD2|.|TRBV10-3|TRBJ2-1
CAIGGAGGYYNEQFF
TGTGCCATCGGCGGGGCGGGAGGTTACTACAATGAGCAGTTCTTC
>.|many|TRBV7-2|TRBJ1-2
CASSGRDIGGYTF
TGTGCCAGCAGCGGACGGGACATAGGTGGCTACACCTTC
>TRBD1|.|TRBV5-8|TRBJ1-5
CASSRGQIKLQPQHF
TGTGCCAGCAGCCGGGGACAGATTAAACTCCAGCCCCAGCATTTT
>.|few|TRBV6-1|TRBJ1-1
CASSEWGANTEAFF
TGTGCCAGCAGTGAATGGGGAGCGAACACTGAAGCTTTCTTT
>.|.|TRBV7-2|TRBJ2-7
CASSLGFGDGGQYF
TGTGCCAGCAGCTTAGGGTTCGGGGATGGGGGGCAGTACTTC
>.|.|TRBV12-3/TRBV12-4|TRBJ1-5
CASSTGFSNQPQHF
TGTGCCAGCAGTACTGGTTTTAGCAATCAGCCCCAGCATTTT
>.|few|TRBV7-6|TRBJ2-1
CASSSQAGRYNEQFF
TGTGCCAGCAGCTCCCAAGCGGGTAGATACAATGAGCAGTTCTTC